Sequencing of this TCR beta chain was carried out in a study of blood T cell repertoires in COVID-19. Germline CDR1 is MNHEY and CDR2 is SMNVEV (reference sequence). Losses at the gene ends were 6 bases for V and 5 bases for J; bases not matched to a gene: 8. CDR3 length: 14 residues. TCRdb keeps only in-frame clones here, not all; method: immunoSEQ multiplex PCR. This sample has 150,000 or so clones, with roughly 89% found just once. The Seattle patients joined while their infection was active and were tracked longitudinally afterward. Input material: peripheral blood. The receptor was derived from a man in his fifties or sixties with COVID-19, enrolled during active disease. V usage is TRBV27 and J usage is TRBJ1-1, with TRBD1 matching over 8 bases. CDR3 sequence: CASSRGLGGTEAFF. The CDR3 bases are TGTGCCAGCAGCAGGGGGCTGGGGGGGACTGAAGCTTTCTTT.